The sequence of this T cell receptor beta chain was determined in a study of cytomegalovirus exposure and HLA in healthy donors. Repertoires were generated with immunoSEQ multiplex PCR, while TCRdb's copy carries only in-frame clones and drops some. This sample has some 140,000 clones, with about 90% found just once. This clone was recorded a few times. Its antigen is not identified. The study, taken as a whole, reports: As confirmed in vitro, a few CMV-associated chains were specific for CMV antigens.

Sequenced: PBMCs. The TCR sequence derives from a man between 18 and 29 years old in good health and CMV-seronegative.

For the CDR3, the DNA is TGTGCCAGCAGTCAGGATTGGAATCAGCCCCAGCATTTT. Protein sequence: CASSQDWNQPQHF. V usage is TRBV5-4 and J usage is TRBJ1-5; D uncertain. Germline assignment: CDR1 SGHNT and CDR2 YYREEE (reference sequence). This CDR3 is built from 13 residues. Trimming removed 5 bases at V and 4 bases at J, with 10 bases between.